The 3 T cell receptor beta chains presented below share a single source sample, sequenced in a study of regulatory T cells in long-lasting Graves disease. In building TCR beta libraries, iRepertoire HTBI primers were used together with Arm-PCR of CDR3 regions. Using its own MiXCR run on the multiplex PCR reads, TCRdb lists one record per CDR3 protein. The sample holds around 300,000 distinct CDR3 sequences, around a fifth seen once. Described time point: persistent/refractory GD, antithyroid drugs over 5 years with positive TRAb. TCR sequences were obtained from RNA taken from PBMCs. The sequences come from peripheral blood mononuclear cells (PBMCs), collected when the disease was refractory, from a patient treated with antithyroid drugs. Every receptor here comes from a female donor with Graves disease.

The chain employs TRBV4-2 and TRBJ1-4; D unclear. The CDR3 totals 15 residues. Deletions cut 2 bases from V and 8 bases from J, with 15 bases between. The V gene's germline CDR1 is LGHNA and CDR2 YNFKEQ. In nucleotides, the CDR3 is TGTGCCAGCAGCCAAAACTTCGACGCAACCGAAAAACTGTTTTTT. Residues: CASSQNFDATEKLFF.

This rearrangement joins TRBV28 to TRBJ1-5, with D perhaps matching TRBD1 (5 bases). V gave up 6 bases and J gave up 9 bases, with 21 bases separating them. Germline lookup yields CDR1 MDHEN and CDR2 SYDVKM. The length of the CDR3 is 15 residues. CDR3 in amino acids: CASSSLGGAGGPQHF. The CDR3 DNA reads TGTGCCAGCAGCTCATTGGGCGGGGCGGGGGGGCCCCAGCATTTT. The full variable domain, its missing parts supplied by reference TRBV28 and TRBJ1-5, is DVKVTQSSRYLVKRTGEKVFLECVQDMDHENMFWYRQDPGLGLRLIYFSYDVKMKEKGDIPEGYSVSREKKERFSLILESASTNQTSMYLCASSSLGGAGGPQHFGDGTRLSIL.

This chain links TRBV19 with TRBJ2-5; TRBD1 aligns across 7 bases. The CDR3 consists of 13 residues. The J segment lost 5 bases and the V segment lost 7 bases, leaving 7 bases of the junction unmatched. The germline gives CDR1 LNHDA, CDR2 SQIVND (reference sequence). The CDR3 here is CASKRTGGETQYF. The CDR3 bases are TGTGCCAGTAAGAGGACAGGAGGCGAGACCCAGTACTTC.